This TCR beta chain was recorded in a study of blood T cell repertoires in COVID-19. Sequencing was performed with immunoSEQ multiplex PCR; in TCRdb, only in-frame clones are kept and a portion is missing. The data show 200,000 to 300,000 clones, 86% seen once. The J segment lost 2 bases and the V segment lost 2 bases, leaving 10 bases of the junction unmatched. Germline V gene data show CDR1 as SGHRS and CDR2 as YFSETQ. This CDR3 has 17 residues. The TCR sequence derives from a man aged 25 to 40 with active or convalescent COVID-19. The chain links TRBV5-1 to TRBJ1-5; 7 positions match TRBD1. Sequencing was performed on peripheral blood. CDR3 in DNA: TGCGCCAGCAGCTTTAACCGCCGACAGGGAGGCAATCAGCCCCAGCATTTT. Its protein is CASSFNRRQGGNQPQHF.